This TCR beta chain was sequenced in a study of shared clonotypes between healthy human individuals. Trimming removed 3 bases at V and 3 bases at J, with 13 bases between. The CDR3 has 15 residues. Germline V gene data show CDR1 as SGDLS and CDR2 as YYNGEE. TCRdb keeps only in-frame clones here, not all; method: immunoSEQ multiplex PCR. The sample has 1,100,000 or so clones, about 80% seen once. The sequenced sample consisted of memory CD4+ T cells from PBMCs. Specified subset: CD45RA-negative fraction. The sequence was collected from a man in his late teens or twenties in good health. Some clones in this sample may be carry-over from other donors' samples. The chain joins TRBV9 to TRBJ2-1; D possibly corresponds to TRBD2 (6 bases). The CDR3 region has the DNA TGTGCCAGCAGCGCTGGGGGGTGGAGCTACAATGAGCAGTTCTTC. It yields the protein CASSAGGWSYNEQFF.